This TCR beta chain emerged from a study of T cells after yellow fever vaccination. General study findings and limits: Within FACS-sorted repertoires, abundant clonotypes contaminating from the bulk population could be present. The appearance of a small share of clonotypes in both CD4 and CD8 compartments was observed.

From the 5' RACE reads, TCRdb called clonotypes with MiXCR, one entry per CDR3 protein. Counted here are some 600,000 distinct CDR3 sequences, less than 20% occurring once; the ten biggest clones make up 15% to 20%. This CDR3 contains 14 residues. Trimming removed 2 bases from V and 2 bases from J, with 9 bases in between. Germline V gives CDR1 MNHNS, CDR2 SASEGT. Note on this clonotype: Its specificity is unknown.

The TCR was taken from a man in his late teens or twenties who received the YFV17D yellow fever vaccine. The source material was PBMCs, sampled 5 to 6 days after the first yellow fever vaccination. The chain uses TRBV6-1 and TRBJ2-5; no definite D call. DNA for the CDR3: TGTGCCAGCAGTGAACCTACAGTACAAGAGACCCAGTACTTC. It yields the protein CASSEPTVQETQYF.